Following are 5 T cell receptor beta chains from one sample sequenced in a study of molecular identifiers for immune sequencing clone quantification. One entry per CDR3 protein results from TCRdb running MiXCR on the PCR reads. This sample has 45,000 to 60,000 distinct CDR3 sequences, with 36% found just once. Sequencing was performed on naive CD8+ T cells from blood, with Jurkat cell RNA spiked in. The subset: FACS-sorted CD8+CD4-CCR7+CD45RA+ naive T cells. Every receptor here comes from a human donor in good health. Some libraries in this study had Jurkat cell RNA spiked in.

A word on this clonotype: Its ends do not fully match the called genes, so a read error is possible. This rearrangement joins TRBV27 to TRBJ2-7; 7 nucleotides match TRBD2. The CDR3 is 13 amino acids. Germline V gene sequence: CDR1 MNHEY, CDR2 SMNVEV (reference sequence). The CDR3 region is CASSSGGLNELYF. In nucleotides, the CDR3 is TGTGCCAGCAGTTCGGGGGGTCTCAACGAGCTGTACTTC.

In this sample, this clonotype turned up many times. The chain combines TRBV9 with TRBJ2-3; D gene ambiguous. This CDR3 is built from 16 residues. V lost 3 bases and J 2 bases, leaving 16 bases between the germline ends. From germline, CDR1 is SGDLS and CDR2 YYNGEE. CDR3 nucleotide sequence: TGTGCCAGCAGCGACAACGTTTATGCCCCCACAGATACGCAGTATTTT. This codes for CASSDNVYAPTDTQYF.

This clonotype showed up just a few times. The rearrangement joins TRBV20-1 to TRBJ1-1; no firm D call. The CDR3 sequence is 15 residues long. Per the germline V gene, CDR1 is DFQATT and CDR2 is SNEGSKA (reference sequence). Deletions cut 0 bases from V and 4 bases from J, with 15 bases between. The CDR3 DNA reads as TGCAGTGCTAGAGATCCCGACGGGGAGGCCACTGAAGCTTTCTTT. Translation: CSARDPDGEATEAFF.

In its sample, this clonotype was seen a few times. The V gene is TRBV7-9, the J gene TRBJ2-5, with a tentative D call TRBD2 (5 bases). CDR1 is SEHNR, CDR2 FQNEAQ, per germline (reference sequence). This CDR3 has 12 residues. Trimming pared 3 bases from V and 5 bases from J, leaving 7 bases between. The CDR3 is CASSFTGETQYF. CDR3 in DNA: TGTGCCAGCAGCTTTACGGGGGAGACCCAGTACTTC. The full variable domain, completed using reference TRBV7-9 and TRBJ2-5, is DTGVSQNPRHKITKRGQNVTFRCDPISEHNRLYWYRQTLGQGPEFLTYFQNEAQLEKSRLLSDRFSAERPKGSFSTLEIQRTEQGDSAMYLCASSFTGETQYFGPGTRLLVL.

This clonotype was seen a handful of times. The rearrangement links TRBV12-3 or TRBV12-4 to TRBJ1-2, with D perhaps matching TRBD1 (5 bases). CDR3 length: 13 residues. Trimming cost V 1 base and J 4 bases, with 7 bases left between them. The CDR3 sequence: CASSLGTSYGYTF. The CDR3 DNA is TGTGCCAGCAGTTTAGGGACATCCTATGGCTACACCTTC.